A single sample gave rise to the 24 T cell receptor beta chains below, sequenced in a study of cytomegalovirus exposure and HLA in healthy donors. The PCR used 60 Vbeta and 13 Jbeta primers. TCRdb keeps only in-frame clones here, not all; method: immunoSEQ multiplex PCR. The table lists tens of thousands of clones, about two thirds of them singletons. The specimen was PBMCs. Receptor source: a woman between 25 and 40 years old in good health and CMV-seronegative.

The rearrangement uses TRBV6-5 and TRBJ2-1, with D possibly matching TRBD2 (6 bases). Germline lookup yields CDR1 MNHEY and CDR2 SVGAGI. This CDR3 region has 14 residues. The V gene lost 7 bases and the J gene lost 4 bases, with 14 bases spanning the gap. CDR3 nucleotides: TGTGCCAGCAAAGGAGGGCGGCCATACAATGAGCAGTTCTTC. Translated: CASKGGRPYNEQFF.

The rearrangement joins TRBV9 to TRBJ2-3; no clear D gene. Germline values: CDR1 SGDLS, CDR2 YYNGEE. V was trimmed by 2 bases and J by 2 bases, leaving 12 bases between them. This CDR3 is 15 amino acids long. CDR3 amino acids: CASSVNGALTDTQYF. The CDR3 DNA is TGTGCCAGCAGCGTGAACGGAGCACTCACAGATACGCAGTATTTT.

The CDR3 protein is CASSYRTSGGAINEQFF. In DNA form, the CDR3 reads TGTGCCAGCAGCTACCGGACTAGCGGGGGGGCAATCAATGAGCAGTTCTTC. The V call is TRBV7-2, the J call TRBJ2-1, with 15 bases aligning to TRBD2. The CDR3 length is 17 residues. V gave up 4 bases and J gave up 6 bases; unmatched junction bases: 7. From germline, CDR1 is SGHTA and CDR2 FQGNSA.

V gene TRBV19 combines with J gene TRBJ1-5; D unclear. V was trimmed by 1 base and J by 6 bases, leaving 7 bases between them. Germline loops: CDR1 LNHDA, CDR2 SQIVND (reference sequence). The CDR3 extends over 13 amino acids. DNA of the CDR3: TGTGCCAGTAGTATAGTTGGCCGTCAGCCCCAGCATTTT. It is translated as CASSIVGRQPQHF.

The rearrangement joins TRBV6-6 to TRBJ1-1; D is undetermined. Trimming removed 6 bases at V and 1 base at J, with 12 bases between. CDR3 length: 14 residues. The germline V gene encodes CDR1 MNHNY and CDR2 SVGAGI (reference sequence). For the CDR3, the DNA is TGTGCCAGCAGCTACGACCCTAGGAACACTGAAGCTTTCTTT. It yields the protein CASSYDPRNTEAFF.

V gene TRBV28 combines with J gene TRBJ2-3; the D is unclear. Germline loops: CDR1 MDHEN, CDR2 SYDVKM. This CDR3 is 17 amino acids long. V lost 3 bases to trimming and J lost 4 bases, with 20 bases between them. The CDR3 sequence: CASSFNRLGVKSDTQYF. The CDR3 DNA follows: TGTGCCAGCAGTTTTAACCGGCTAGGCGTAAAGTCAGATACGCAGTATTTT. The entire variable domain, with the rest obtained from reference TRBV28 and TRBJ2-3, is as follows: DVKVTQSSRYLVKRTGEKVFLECVQDMDHENMFWYRQDPGLGLRLIYFSYDVKMKEKGDIPEGYSVSREKKERFSLILESASTNQTSMYLCASSFNRLGVKSDTQYFGPGTRLTVL.

The chain joins TRBV30 to TRBJ2-5; tentatively, D is TRBD2 (6 bases). Looked up from germline, CDR1 is GTSNPN and CDR2 is SVGIG (reference sequence). Trimming removed 2 bases at V and 14 bases at J, with 15 bases between. This CDR3 spans 11 amino acids. For the CDR3, the DNA is TGTGCCTGGAGTATGGATCGGGAGTCATACTTC. Translated, it gives CAWSMDRESYF.

The chain uses TRBV14 and TRBJ1-5, with D possibly TRBD1 on 5 matching bases. CDR1 and CDR2 from the germline V gene are SGHDN and FVKESK. The CDR3 covers 13 residues. Between the trimmed V and J ends, which lost 3 bases and 10 bases, there was a span of 13 bases. The CDR3: CASSQLTGGPQHF. In DNA, the CDR3 is TGTGCCAGCAGCCAGCTAACCGGGGGACCCCAGCATTTT.

The rearrangement joins TRBV2 to TRBJ2-2; no clear D gene. The CDR3 sequence is 14 residues long. Between the trimmed V and J ends, which lost 3 bases and 4 bases, there was a span of 9 bases. Looked up from germline, CDR1 is SNHLY and CDR2 is FYNNEI. The CDR3 region is CASSDRPGTGELFF. The CDR3 nucleotides are TGTGCCAGCAGTGACCGTCCAGGCACCGGGGAGCTGTTTTTT.

The chain has TRBV7-8 and TRBJ2-1, with unresolved D. CDR3 size: 13 residues. The V gene lost 4 bases and the J gene lost 5 bases, with 9 bases spanning the gap. The germline V gene encodes CDR1 SGHVS and CDR2 FQNEAQ. DNA of the CDR3: TGTGCCAGCAGCTGGGCTACAAACAATGAGCAGTTCTTC. Its translation is CASSWATNNEQFF.

The chain employs TRBV6-1 and TRBJ2-1, with a possible D match to TRBD2 (6 bases). This CDR3 has 16 residues. Per germline, CDR1 MNHNS and CDR2 SASEGT. V was shortened by 3 bases and J by 6 bases, with 18 bases between the two germline ends. Here the CDR3 DNA reads TGTGCCAGCAGTGATTTTGGGTTAGCGGTAGCCAATGAGCAGTTCTTC. Translating it yields CASSDFGLAVANEQFF.

CDR3: CASSASGNEQYF. CDR3 DNA sequence: TGTGCCAGCAGTGCCTCGGGGAACGAGCAGTACTTC. The chain employs TRBV25-1 and TRBJ2-7; a possible D gene is TRBD2 (5 bases). Trimming left V 4 bases short and J 5 bases short, with 9 bases between. In germline, CDR1 is MGHDK, CDR2 SYGVNS. CDR3 length: 12 amino acids.

The rearrangement uses TRBV11-2 and TRBJ2-7; 7 bases are a match to TRBD1. CDR1 is SGHAT, CDR2 FQNNGV, per germline. V dropped 2 bases and J dropped 6; count of bases not matched to a gene: 7. There are 14 residues in the CDR3. Here the CDR3 reads CASSLLDRVGEQYF. The CDR3 bases are TGTGCCAGCAGCTTACTCGACAGGGTCGGCGAGCAGTACTTC.

The chain carries TRBV7-7 and TRBJ2-5; a possible D gene is TRBD1 (6 bases). Trimming pared 5 bases from V and 7 bases from J, leaving 14 bases between. CDR1 and CDR2 (germline): SSHAT, FNYEAQ (reference sequence). CDR3 size: 13 residues. CDR3 bases: TGTGCCAGCAGCCTCGGACAGAGAGCGACCCAGTACTTC. It yields the protein CASSLGQRATQYF. The whole variable domain, remainder taken from reference TRBV7-7 and TRBJ2-5, is GAGVSQSPRYKVTKRGQDVTLRCDPISSHATLYWYQQALGQGPEFLTYFNYEAQPDKSGLPSDRFSAERPEGSISTLTIQRTEQRDSAMYRCASSLGQRATQYFGPGTRLLVL.

V is TRBV30 and J is TRBJ1-1, with D possibly matching TRBD1 (5 bases). V was clipped by 3 bases and J by 2 bases, with 22 bases between them. CDR1 is GTSNPN, CDR2 SVGIG, per germline (reference sequence). The CDR3 contains 17 residues. CDR3 sequence: CAWRLGLTGRYNTEAFF. DNA for the CDR3: TGTGCCTGGAGATTGGGACTTACGGGACGGTATAACACTGAAGCTTTCTTT. Filled out from reference TRBV30 and TRBJ1-1, the complete variable domain reads SQTIHQWPATLVQPVGSPLSLECTVEGTSNPNLYWYRQAAGRGLQLLFYSVGIGQISSEVPQNLSASRPQDRQFILSSKKLLLSDSGFYLCAWRLGLTGRYNTEAFFGQGTRLTVV.

This chain links TRBV9 with TRBJ2-1; 8 nucleotides match TRBD2. Germline CDR1 and CDR2: SGDLS and YYNGEE. CDR3 size: 15 residues. Trimming removed 0 bases from V and 7 bases from J; junction bases left unmatched: 6. The CDR3 spells CASSVGGLASNEQFF. The CDR3 DNA is TGTGCCAGCAGCGTAGGAGGACTAGCATCGAATGAGCAGTTCTTC. Using reference TRBV9 and TRBJ2-1 for the parts outside the CDR3, the full variable domain is DSGVTQTPKHLITATGQRVTLRCSPRSGDLSVYWYQQSLDQGLQFLIQYYNGEERAKGNILERFSAQQFPDLHSELNLSSLELGDSALYFCASSVGGLASNEQFFGPGTRLTVL.

The chain recombines TRBV6-5 with TRBJ2-7; D might be TRBD2 (5 bases). The CDR3 is 11 amino acids. Per germline, CDR1 MNHEY and CDR2 SVGAGI. Deletions cut 8 bases from V and 7 bases from J, with 12 bases between. The chain's CDR3 is CASVRGQEQYF. The CDR3 DNA follows: TGTGCCAGCGTTAGAGGGCAGGAGCAGTACTTC.

The chain is built from TRBV30 and TRBJ1-1, with a tentative D call TRBD1 (5 bases). CDR1 is GTSNPN, CDR2 SVGIG, per germline (reference sequence). This CDR3 is built from 18 residues. V was pared by 0 bases and J by 0 bases, with 20 bases between. In nucleotides, the CDR3 is TGTGCCTGGAGTGTCACCGACAGACCACGCTGGGTGAACACTGAAGCTTTCTTT. Encoded protein: CAWSVTDRPRWVNTEAFF. The entire variable domain, with the rest obtained from reference TRBV30 and TRBJ1-1, is as follows: SQTIHQWPATLVQPVGSPLSLECTVEGTSNPNLYWYRQAAGRGLQLLFYSVGIGQISSEVPQNLSASRPQDRQFILSSKKLLLSDSGFYLCAWSVTDRPRWVNTEAFFGQGTRLTVV.

The chain carries TRBV4-2 and TRBJ1-1, with D possibly TRBD1 on 6 matching bases. The V gene lost 2 bases and the J gene lost 4 bases, with 17 bases spanning the gap. The CDR3 loop spans 16 amino acids. The germline V gene has CDR1 LGHNA and CDR2 YNFKEQ. The CDR3 here is CASSQPTQGLTTEAFF. The CDR3 DNA sequence: TGTGCCAGCAGCCAACCGACACAGGGATTGACCACTGAAGCTTTCTTT.

The rearrangement joins TRBV18 to TRBJ1-1; weak D call: TRBD1 (5 bases). The CDR3 covers 15 residues. V lost 0 bases to trimming and J lost 4 bases, with 12 bases between them. CDR1 and CDR2 (germline): KGHSH, LQKENI. The CDR3 DNA reads as TGTGCCAGCTCACCACCAGGGGCCTGGGGCACTGAAGCTTTCTTT. Translated: CASSPPGAWGTEAFF.

The gene calls are TRBV30 and TRBJ2-5, with TRBD2 identical over 7 bases. CDR1 GTSNPN and CDR2 SVGIG come from the germline V gene (reference sequence). There are 14 residues in the CDR3. Losses at the gene ends were 4 bases for V and 2 bases for J; bases not matched to a gene: 7. CDR3 loop: CAWTMTSPQETQYF. The CDR3 nucleotides read TGTGCCTGGACTATGACTAGCCCACAAGAGACCCAGTACTTC.

The chain employs TRBV20-1 and TRBJ2-1, with D perhaps TRBD1 (5 bases). The CDR3 totals 11 residues. Looked up from germline, CDR1 is DFQATT and CDR2 is SNEGSKA (reference sequence). V was pared by 5 bases and J by 6 bases, with 8 bases between. The CDR3 reads CSAPQGNEQFF. The CDR3 region has the DNA TGCAGTGCTCCGCAGGGCAATGAGCAGTTCTTC.

The rearrangement links TRBV7-9 to TRBJ2-7; TRBD1 agrees at 8 bases. The CDR3 spans 16 residues. Germline lookup yields CDR1 SEHNR and CDR2 FQNEAQ (reference sequence). V lost 5 bases to trimming and J lost 2 bases; unmatched junction nucleotides: 11. CDR3 DNA sequence: TGTGCCAGCAGCCCCACAACAGGGGGATATACCTACGAGCAGTACTTC. It codes for CASSPTTGGYTYEQYF.

The chain carries TRBV28 and TRBJ1-1; 7 nucleotides agree with TRBD1. This CDR3 is built from 14 residues. V lost 6 bases to trimming and J lost 0 bases; unmatched junction nucleotides: 4. CDR1 MDHEN and CDR2 SYDVKM come from the germline V gene. In DNA form, the CDR3 reads TGTGCCAGCAGGACAGGGCGAGTGAACACTGAAGCTTTCTTT. It yields the protein CASRTGRVNTEAFF.